This record concerns one TCR beta chain sequence. The data stem from a study of T cell responses to AZD1222 COVID-19 vaccine. Assay: immunoSEQ multiplex PCR; the TCRdb copy retains only in-frame clones and omits some. This table has under 150,000 clones, roughly 89% appearing once. The germline V gene encodes CDR1 DFQATT and CDR2 SNEGSKA (reference sequence). The CDR3 extends over 16 amino acids. V was pared by 3 bases and J by 7 bases, with 24 bases between. The chain couples TRBV20-1 to TRBJ1-2; D gene ambiguous. The sample here was peripheral blood, taken on day 0 of AZD1222 vaccination. This receptor was taken from an adult in good health. CDR3 sequence: CSASGEFDRRYIGYTF. The DNA for the CDR3 is TGCAGTGCTAGTGGGGAGTTCGACCGCCGTTATATTGGCTACACCTTC.